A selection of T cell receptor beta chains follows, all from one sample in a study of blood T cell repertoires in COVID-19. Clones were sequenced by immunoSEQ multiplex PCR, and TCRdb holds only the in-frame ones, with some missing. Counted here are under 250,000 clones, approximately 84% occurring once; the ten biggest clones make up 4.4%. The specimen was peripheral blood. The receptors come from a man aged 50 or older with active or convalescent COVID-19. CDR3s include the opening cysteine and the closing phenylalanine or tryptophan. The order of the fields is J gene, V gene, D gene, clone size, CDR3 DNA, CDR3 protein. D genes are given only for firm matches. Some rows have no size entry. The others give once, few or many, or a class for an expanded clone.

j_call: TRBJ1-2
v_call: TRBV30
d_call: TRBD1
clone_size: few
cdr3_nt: TGTGCCTGGAGTGCCCCGGGACAGGGCTATGGCTACACCTTC
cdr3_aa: CAWSAPGQGYGYTF

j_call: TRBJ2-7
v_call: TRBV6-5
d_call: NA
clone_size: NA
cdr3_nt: TGTGCCTGCTCCCCGACAGGCGGTTACGAGCAGTACTTC
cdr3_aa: CACSPTGGYEQYF

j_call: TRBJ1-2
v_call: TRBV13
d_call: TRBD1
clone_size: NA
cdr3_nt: TGTGCCAGCAGCGGGGGACAGGGGGGATCGGACTATGGCTACACCTTC
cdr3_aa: CASSGGQGGSDYGYTF

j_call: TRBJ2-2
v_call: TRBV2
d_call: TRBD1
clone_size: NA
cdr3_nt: TGTGCCACATTGACAGGGGCAACTTCCGGGGAGCTGTTTTTT
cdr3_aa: CATLTGATSGELFF

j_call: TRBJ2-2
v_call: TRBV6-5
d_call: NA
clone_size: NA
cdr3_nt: TGTGCCAGCAGCTTCAGCACCGGGGAGCTGTTTTTT
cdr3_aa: CASSFSTGELFF

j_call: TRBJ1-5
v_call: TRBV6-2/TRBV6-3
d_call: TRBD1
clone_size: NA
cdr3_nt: TGTGCCAGCAGTCAAACAGGGGGCCTCAATCAGCCCCAGCATTTT
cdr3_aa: CASSQTGGLNQPQHF

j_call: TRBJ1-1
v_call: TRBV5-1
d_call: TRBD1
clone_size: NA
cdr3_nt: TGCGCCAGCAGCCTTCCGGACAGGGAGAACACTGAAGCTTTCTTT
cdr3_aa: CASSLPDRENTEAFF

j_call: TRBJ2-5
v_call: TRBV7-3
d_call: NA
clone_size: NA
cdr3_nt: TGTGCCAGCAGCCCCCGCCTAGTTCAGCAAGAGACCCAGTACTTC
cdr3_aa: CASSPRLVQQETQYF

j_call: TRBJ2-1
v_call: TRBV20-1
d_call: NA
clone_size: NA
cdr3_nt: TGCAGTGCAGTCACTTTCAATGAGCAGTTCTTC
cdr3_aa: CSAVTFNEQFF

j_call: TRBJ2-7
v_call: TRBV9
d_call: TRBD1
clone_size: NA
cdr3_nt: TGTGCCAGCAGCGTAGCTGGGACAGGGTCCTACGAGCAGTACTTC
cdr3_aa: CASSVAGTGSYEQYF

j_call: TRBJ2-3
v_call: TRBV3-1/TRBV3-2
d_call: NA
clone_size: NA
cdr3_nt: TGTGCCAGCAGCCAAGATGTTAGTGAGGATACGCAGTATTTT
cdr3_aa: CASSQDVSEDTQYF

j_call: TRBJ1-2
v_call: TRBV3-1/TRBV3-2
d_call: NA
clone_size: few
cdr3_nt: TGTGCCAGCAGCCAAGATCCCCTGGGGCGAGGCTACACCTTC
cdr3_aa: CASSQDPLGRGYTF

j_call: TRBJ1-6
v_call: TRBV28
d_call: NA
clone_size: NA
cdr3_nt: TGTGCCAGCAGTTATGAGACCTATAATTCACCCCTCCACTTT
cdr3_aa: CASSYETYNSPLHF

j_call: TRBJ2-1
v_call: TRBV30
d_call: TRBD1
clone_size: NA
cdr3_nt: TGTGCCGGCAGGACAGGGAGAGCCTACAATGAGCAGTTCTTC
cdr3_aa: CAGRTGRAYNEQFF

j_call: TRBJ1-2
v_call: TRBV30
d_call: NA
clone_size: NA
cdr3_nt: TGTGCCTGGAGTCCCAGGGGAAACTATGGCTACACCTTC
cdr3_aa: CAWSPRGNYGYTF

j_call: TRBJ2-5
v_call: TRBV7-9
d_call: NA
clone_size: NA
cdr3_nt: TGTGCCAGCAGCCCTCAGGGTAACGGGGAGACCCAGTACTTC
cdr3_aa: CASSPQGNGETQYF

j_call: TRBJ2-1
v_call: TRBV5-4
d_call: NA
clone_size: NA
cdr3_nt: TGTGCCAGCAGTCTGGCGGGGATCTCCTACAATGAGCAGTTCTTC
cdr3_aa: CASSLAGISYNEQFF

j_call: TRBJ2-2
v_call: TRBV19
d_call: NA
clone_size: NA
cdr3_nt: TGTGCCAGTAGTATGGGGGCAGGGTCAGGTACCGGGGAGCTGTTTTTT
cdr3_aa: CASSMGAGSGTGELFF

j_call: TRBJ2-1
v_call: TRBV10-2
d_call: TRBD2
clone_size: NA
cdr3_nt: TGCGCCAGCATTGGGCGGGGGGACAATGAGCAGTTCTTC
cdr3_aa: CASIGRGDNEQFF

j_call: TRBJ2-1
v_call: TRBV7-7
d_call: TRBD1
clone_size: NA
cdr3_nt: TGTGCCAGCAGCTCGGCCTACAGGGGCTCCTACAATGAGCAGTTCTTC
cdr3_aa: CASSSAYRGSYNEQFF

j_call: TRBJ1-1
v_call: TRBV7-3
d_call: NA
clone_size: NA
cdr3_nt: TGTGCCAGCAGCTTACGGGGCACTGAAGCTTTCTTT
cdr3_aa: CASSLRGTEAFF

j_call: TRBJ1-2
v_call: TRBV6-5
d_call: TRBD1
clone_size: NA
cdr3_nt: TGTGCCAGCAGAAGGGACAGTGACGAAATGGGCTACACCTTC
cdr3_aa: CASRRDSDEMGYTF

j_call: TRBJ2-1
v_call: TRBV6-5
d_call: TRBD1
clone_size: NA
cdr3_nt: TGTGCCAGCGCCCTTGGGACAGGGAACTACAATGAGCAGTTCTTC
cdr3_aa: CASALGTGNYNEQFF

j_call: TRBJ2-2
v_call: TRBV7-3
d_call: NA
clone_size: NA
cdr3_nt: TGTGCCAGCAGCTTCGGGGGAACCGGGGAGCTGTTTTTT
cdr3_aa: CASSFGGTGELFF